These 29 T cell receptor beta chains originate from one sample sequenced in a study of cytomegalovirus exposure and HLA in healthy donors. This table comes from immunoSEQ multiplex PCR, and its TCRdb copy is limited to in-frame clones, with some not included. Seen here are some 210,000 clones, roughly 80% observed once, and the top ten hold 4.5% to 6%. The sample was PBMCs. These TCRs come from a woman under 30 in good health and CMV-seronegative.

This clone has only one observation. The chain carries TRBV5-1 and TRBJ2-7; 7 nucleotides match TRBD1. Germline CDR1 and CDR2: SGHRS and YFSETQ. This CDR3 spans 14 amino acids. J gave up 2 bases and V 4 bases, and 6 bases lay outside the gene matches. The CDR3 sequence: CASSHDRVAYEQYF. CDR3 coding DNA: TGCGCCAGCAGCCATGACAGGGTAGCCTACGAGCAGTACTTC.

The CDR3 here is CASSLGGSGYYEQYF. In DNA, the CDR3 is TGTGCCAGCAGTTTGGGGGGTTCTGGCTACTACGAGCAGTACTTC. The chain combines TRBV28 with TRBJ2-7; D perhaps matches TRBD2 (6 bases). Germline V gene sequence: CDR1 MDHEN, CDR2 SYDVKM. The germline V and J ends were trimmed by 3 bases and 3 bases, with 15 bases remaining between them. CDR3 length: 15 residues.

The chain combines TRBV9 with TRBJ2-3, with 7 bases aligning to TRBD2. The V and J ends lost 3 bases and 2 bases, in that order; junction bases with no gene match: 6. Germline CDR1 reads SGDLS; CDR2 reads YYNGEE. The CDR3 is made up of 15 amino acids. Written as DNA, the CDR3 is TGTGCCAGCAGCGGCTCTAGCGGTTTCACAGATACGCAGTATTTT. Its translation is CASSGSSGFTDTQYF.

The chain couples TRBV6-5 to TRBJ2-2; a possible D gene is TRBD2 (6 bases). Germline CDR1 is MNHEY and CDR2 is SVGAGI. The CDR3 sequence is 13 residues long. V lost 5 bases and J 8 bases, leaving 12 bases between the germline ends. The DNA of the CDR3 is TGTGCCAGCAGTCGCGGGGCCCCAGGGGAGCTGTTTTTT. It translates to CASSRGAPGELFF.

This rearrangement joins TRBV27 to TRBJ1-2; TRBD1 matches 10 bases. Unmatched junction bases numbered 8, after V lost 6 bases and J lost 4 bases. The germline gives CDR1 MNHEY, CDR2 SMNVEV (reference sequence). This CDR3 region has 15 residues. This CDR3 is CASRAPGQGFYGYTF. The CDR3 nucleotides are TGTGCCAGCAGGGCACCGGGACAGGGGTTCTATGGCTACACCTTC.

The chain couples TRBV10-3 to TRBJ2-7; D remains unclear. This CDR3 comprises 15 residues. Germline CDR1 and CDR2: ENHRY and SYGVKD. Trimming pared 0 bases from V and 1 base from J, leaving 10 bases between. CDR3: CAISESTGVSYEQYF. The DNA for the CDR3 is TGTGCCATCAGTGAGTCGACTGGGGTTTCCTACGAGCAGTACTTC.

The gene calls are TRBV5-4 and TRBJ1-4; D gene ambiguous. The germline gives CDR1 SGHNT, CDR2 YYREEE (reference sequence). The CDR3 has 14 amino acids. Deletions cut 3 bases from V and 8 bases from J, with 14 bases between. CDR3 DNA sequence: TGTGCCAGCAGCTCAGAGGGCCTCACCGAAAAACTGTTTTTT. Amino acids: CASSSEGLTEKLFF.

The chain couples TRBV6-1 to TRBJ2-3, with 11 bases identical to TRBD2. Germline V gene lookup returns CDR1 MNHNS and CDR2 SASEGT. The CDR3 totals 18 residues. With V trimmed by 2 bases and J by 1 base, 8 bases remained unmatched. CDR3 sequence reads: CASSEWLAGGPGTDTQYF. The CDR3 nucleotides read TGTGCCAGCAGTGAATGGCTAGCGGGAGGACCCGGCACAGATACGCAGTATTTT.

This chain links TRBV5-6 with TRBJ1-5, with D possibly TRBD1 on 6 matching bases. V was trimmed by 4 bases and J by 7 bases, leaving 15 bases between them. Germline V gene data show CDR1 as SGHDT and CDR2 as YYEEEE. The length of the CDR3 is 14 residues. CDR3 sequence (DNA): TGTGCCAGCAGCCTCACAGGGAATAGACAGCCCCAGCATTTT. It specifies CASSLTGNRQPQHF.

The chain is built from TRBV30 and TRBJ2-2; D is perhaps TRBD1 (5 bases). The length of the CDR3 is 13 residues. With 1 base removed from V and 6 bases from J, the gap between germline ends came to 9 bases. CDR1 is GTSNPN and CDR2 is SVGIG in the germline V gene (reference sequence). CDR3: CAWSATGAGELFF. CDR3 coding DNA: TGTGCCTGGAGTGCCACAGGAGCCGGGGAGCTGTTTTTT.

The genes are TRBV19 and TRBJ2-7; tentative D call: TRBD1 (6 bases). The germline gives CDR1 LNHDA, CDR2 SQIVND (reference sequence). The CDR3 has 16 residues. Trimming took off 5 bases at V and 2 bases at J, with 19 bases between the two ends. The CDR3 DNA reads TGTGCCAGTAGTGGATCGCAGGGGACACATCCCTACGAGCAGTACTTC. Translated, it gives CASSGSQGTHPYEQYF. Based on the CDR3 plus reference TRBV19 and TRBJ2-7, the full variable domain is DGGITQSPKYLFRKEGQNVTLSCEQNLNHDAMYWYRQDPGQGLRLIYYSQIVNDFQKGDIAEGYSVSREKKESFPLTVTSAQKNPTAFYLCASSGSQGTHPYEQYFGPGTRLTVT.

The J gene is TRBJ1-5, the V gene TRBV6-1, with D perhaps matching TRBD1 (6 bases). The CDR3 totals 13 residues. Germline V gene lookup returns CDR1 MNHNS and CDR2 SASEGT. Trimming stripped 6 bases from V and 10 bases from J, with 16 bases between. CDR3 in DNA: TGTGCCAGCAGCTTAGACGCAGGGGCCCCCCAGCATTTT. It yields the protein CASSLDAGAPQHF.

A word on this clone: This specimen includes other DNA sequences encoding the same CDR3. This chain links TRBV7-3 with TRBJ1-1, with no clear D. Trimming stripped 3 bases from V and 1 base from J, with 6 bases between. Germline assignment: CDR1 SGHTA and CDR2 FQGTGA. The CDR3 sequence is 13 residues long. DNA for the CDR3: TGTGCCAGCAGCTTGGGCTCGAACACTGAAGCTTTCTTT. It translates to CASSLGSNTEAFF.

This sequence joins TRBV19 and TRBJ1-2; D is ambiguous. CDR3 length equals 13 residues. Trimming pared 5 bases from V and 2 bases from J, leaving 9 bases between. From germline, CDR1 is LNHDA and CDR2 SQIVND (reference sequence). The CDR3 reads CASSSGTNYGYTF. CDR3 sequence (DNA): TGTGCCAGTAGTTCCGGCACAAACTATGGCTACACCTTC.

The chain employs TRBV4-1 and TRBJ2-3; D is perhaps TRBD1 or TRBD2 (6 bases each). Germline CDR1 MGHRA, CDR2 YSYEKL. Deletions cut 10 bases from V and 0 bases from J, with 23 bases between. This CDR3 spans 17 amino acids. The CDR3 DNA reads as TGCGCCACCTCATGGGGGGCGGCGGCAATTAGCACAGATACGCAGTATTTT. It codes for CATSWGAAAISTDTQYF.

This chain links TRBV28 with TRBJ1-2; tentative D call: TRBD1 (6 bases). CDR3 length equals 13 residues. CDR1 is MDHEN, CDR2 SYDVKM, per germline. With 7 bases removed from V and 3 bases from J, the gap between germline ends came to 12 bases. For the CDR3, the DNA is TGTGCCAGCATCGGCAGGGGAGACTATGGCTACACCTTC. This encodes CASIGRGDYGYTF.

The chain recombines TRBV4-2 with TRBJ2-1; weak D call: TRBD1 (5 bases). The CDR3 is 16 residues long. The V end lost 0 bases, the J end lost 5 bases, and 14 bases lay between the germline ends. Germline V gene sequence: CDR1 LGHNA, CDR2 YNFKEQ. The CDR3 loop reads CASSQDPMTENNEQFF. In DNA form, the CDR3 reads TGTGCCAGCAGCCAAGACCCTATGACAGAAAACAATGAGCAGTTCTTC.

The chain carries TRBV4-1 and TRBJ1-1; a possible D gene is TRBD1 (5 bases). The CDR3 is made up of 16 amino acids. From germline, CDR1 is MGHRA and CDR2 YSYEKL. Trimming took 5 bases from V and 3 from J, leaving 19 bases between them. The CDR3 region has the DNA TGCGCCAGCAGCTCCCAGAGGGACCCCGGGCACACTGAAGCTTTCTTT. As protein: CASSSQRDPGHTEAFF.

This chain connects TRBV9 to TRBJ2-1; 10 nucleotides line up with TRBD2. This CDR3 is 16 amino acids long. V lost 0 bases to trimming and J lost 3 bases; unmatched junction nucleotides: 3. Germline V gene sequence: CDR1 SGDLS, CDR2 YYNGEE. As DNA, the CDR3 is TGTGCCAGCAGCGTAGAACTAGCGGGACTCTACAATGAGCAGTTCTTC. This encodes CASSVELAGLYNEQFF.

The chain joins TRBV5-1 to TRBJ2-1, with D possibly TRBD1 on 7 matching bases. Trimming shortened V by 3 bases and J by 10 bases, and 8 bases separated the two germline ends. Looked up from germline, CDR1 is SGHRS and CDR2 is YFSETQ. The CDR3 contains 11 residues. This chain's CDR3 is CASSSGGEQFF. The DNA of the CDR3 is TGCGCCAGCAGCTCAGGGGGGGAGCAGTTCTTC.

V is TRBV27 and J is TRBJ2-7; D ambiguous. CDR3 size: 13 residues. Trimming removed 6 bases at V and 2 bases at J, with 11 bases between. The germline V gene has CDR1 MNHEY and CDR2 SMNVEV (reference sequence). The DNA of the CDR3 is TGTGCCAGCAGGTTCGGCGAGGCCTACGAGCAGTACTTC. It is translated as CASRFGEAYEQYF.

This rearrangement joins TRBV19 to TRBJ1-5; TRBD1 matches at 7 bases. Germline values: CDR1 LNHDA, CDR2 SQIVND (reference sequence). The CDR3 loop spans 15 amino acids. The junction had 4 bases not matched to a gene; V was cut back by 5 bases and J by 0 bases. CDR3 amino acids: CASSHHRGSNQPQHF. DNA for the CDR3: TGTGCCAGTAGTCATCACAGGGGTAGCAATCAGCCCCAGCATTTT. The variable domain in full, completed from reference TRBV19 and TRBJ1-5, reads DGGITQSPKYLFRKEGQNVTLSCEQNLNHDAMYWYRQDPGQGLRLIYYSQIVNDFQKGDIAEGYSVSREKKESFPLTVTSAQKNPTAFYLCASSHHRGSNQPQHFGDGTRLSIL.

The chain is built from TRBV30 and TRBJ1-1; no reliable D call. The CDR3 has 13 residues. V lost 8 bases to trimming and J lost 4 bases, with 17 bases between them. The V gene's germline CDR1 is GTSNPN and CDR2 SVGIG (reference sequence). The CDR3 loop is CAGREGRSTEAFF. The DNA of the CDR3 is TGTGCCGGCCGGGAGGGCCGGAGCACTGAAGCTTTCTTT.

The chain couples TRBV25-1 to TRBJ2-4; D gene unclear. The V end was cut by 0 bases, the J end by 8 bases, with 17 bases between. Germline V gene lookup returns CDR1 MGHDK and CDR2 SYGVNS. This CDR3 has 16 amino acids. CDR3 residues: CASSEYSTPPRDIQYF. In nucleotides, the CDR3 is TGTGCCAGCAGTGAATATAGCACCCCGCCCCGGGACATTCAGTACTTC. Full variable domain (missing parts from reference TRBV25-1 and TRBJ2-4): EADIYQTPRYLVIGTGKKITLECSQTMGHDKMYWYQQDPGMELHLIHYSYGVNSTEKGDLSSESTVSRIRTEHFPLTLESARPSHTSQYLCASSEYSTPPRDIQYFGAGTRLSVL.

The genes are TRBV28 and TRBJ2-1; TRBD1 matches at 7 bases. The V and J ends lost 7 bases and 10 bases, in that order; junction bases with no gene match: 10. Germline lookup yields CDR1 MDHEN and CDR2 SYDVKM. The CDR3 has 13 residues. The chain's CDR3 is CASTSQGLGEQFF. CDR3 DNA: TGTGCCAGCACCTCACAGGGGCTGGGGGAGCAGTTCTTC.

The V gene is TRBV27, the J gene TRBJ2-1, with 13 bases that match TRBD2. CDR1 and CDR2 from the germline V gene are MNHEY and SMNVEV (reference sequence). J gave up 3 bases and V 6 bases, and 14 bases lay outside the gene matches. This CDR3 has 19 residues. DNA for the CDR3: TGTGCCAGCAGACCTGGACTAGCGGGGGCTTCAATCATCTACAATGAGCAGTTCTTC. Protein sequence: CASRPGLAGASIIYNEQFF.

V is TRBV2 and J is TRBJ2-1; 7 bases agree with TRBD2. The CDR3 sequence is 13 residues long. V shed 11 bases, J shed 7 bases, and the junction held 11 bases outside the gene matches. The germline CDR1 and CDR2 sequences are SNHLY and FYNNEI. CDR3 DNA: TGTGCCGGGGGGGGTAGGGGCAGGAATGAGCAGTTCTTC. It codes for CAGGGRGRNEQFF.

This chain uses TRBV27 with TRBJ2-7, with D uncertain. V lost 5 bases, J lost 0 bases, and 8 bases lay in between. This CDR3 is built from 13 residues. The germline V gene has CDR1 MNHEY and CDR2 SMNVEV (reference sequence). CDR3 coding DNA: TGTGCCAGCAGTGCGGCTGGCTCCTACGAGCAGTACTTC. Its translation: CASSAAGSYEQYF.

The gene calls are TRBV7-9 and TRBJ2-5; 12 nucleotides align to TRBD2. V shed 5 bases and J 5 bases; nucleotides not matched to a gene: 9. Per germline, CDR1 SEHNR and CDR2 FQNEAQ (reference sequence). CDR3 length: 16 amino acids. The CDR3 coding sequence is TGTGCCAGCAGCCTTGGACTAGCGGGACGAGGGGAGACCCAGTACTTC. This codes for CASSLGLAGRGETQYF.